This TCR beta chain was observed in a study of cytomegalovirus exposure and HLA in healthy donors. PCR employed 60 Vbeta and 13 Jbeta primers. Generated by immunoSEQ multiplex PCR, the TCRdb table keeps only in-frame clones and is missing some. Of around 140,000 clones detected, roughly 10% appear once; the ten largest clones hold 1.8%. Only a few counts were recorded for this clone. V lost 0 bases and J 4 bases, leaving 11 bases between the germline ends. The CDR3 sequence is 15 residues long. CDR1 is LNHNV and CDR2 is YYDKDF in the germline V gene (reference sequence). The rearrangement links TRBV15 to TRBJ2-3; weak D call: TRBD1 (6 bases). The sequenced material came from PBMCs. This TCR was sampled from a man aged 50 or older in good health and CMV-seronegative. The CDR3 is CATSRDRGPADTQYF. CDR3 nucleotides: TGTGCCACCAGCAGAGACAGGGGCCCCGCAGATACGCAGTATTTT.